In its sample, the clone carrying this TCR beta chain is medium-sized. Trimming removed 4 bases at V and 5 bases at J, with 14 bases between. The CDR3 totals 13 residues. Germline values: CDR1 GTSNPN, CDR2 SVGIG (reference sequence). PCR was performed using 60 Vbeta and 13 Jbeta primers. The protocol was immunoSEQ multiplex PCR, while the TCRdb copy is restricted to in-frame clones and leaves out a portion. Counted here are about 130,000 clones, around 72% occurring once; the ten biggest clones make up around 1.8%. The data were obtained in a study of cytomegalovirus exposure and HLA in healthy donors. Study-level information: There were about 85 million unique TCRs (from HLA-typed donors) in an early data release.

This clonotype originated in a woman in her thirties or forties in good health and CMV-seronegative. This chain uses TRBV30 with TRBJ1-1, with D tentatively TRBD1 (5 bases). Sequencing input: PBMCs. The CDR3 coding sequence is TGTGCCTGGACAGGGCAGGGAGGGACTGAAGCTTTCTTT. This codes for CAWTGQGGTEAFF.